These 15 T cell receptor delta chains share one sample of origin, sequenced in a study of Vδ1+ human thymocytes. Points from the study as a whole: Thymic TRG and TRD repertoires appeared highly polyclonal, with Gaussian CDR3 length distributions.

No antigen has been assigned to these receptors. RNA was extracted from the cells and then reverse transcribed. CDR3 amplicons came from multiplex PCR with pooled V-gene forward and constant-region reverse primers. TCRdb re-called the multiplex PCR reads using CATT. Found here are roughly 56,000 delta-chain clones, roughly 16% of them singletons; the top ten hold 0.3% to 0.45%. The material sequenced was Vdelta1+ gamma-delta thymocytes from the thymus. The subset denotes: FACS-sorted CD3+ TCRalphabeta- TCRVdelta1+ TCRVdelta2- thymocytes. These receptors were taken from a girl in the first two years of life who had congenital heart surgery.

This clone was recorded a few times. The DNA is omitted, as the CDR3 cannot be located on it reliably, and the CDR3 follows TCRdb's listing. This sample also contains other DNA sequences that code for the same CDR3. The gene calls are TRAV29/DV5 and TRDJ1. Germline V CDR1 and CDR2: NSMFDY, ISSIKDK. Counting both end residues, the CDR3 totals 18 amino acids. The CDR3 sequence is CSVLLCSRRFPATDKLIF.

Only a few counts were recorded for this clone. The chain couples TRDV1 to TRDJ1; the match to TRDD3 covers 12 bases. The CDR3 covers 26 residues. V was clipped by 5 bases and J by 0 bases; unmatched bases: 34. Per germline, CDR1 TSWWSYY and CDR2 QGS. The CDR3 loop is CALGNPRPSFFPYWGILTVYTDKLIF. Written as DNA, the CDR3 is TGTGCTCTTGGGAACCCTAGGCCATCTTTCTTCCCTTACTGGGGGATACTCACGGTGTACACCGATAAACTCATCTTT.

The chain couples TRDV1 to TRDJ1, with D unclear. Germline V lookup: CDR1 TSWWSYY, CDR2 QGS. V was clipped by 4 bases and J by 0 bases, with 15 bases between them. There are 16 residues in the CDR3. The CDR3 region is CALGARAASYTDKLIF. The DNA of the CDR3 is TGTGCTCTTGGGGCGCGGGCAGCTTCGTACACCGATAAACTCATCTTT.

Ten or more counts support this clone. J is TRDJ2 and V is TRDV2, with 11 positions matching TRDD3. This CDR3 region has 15 residues. The V gene's germline CDR1 is GEAIGNYY and CDR2 EKD. Trimming cost V 7 bases and J 4 bases; bases outside gene matches: 7. For the CDR3, the DNA is TGTGCCTGCGAGTACTGGGGGATAGGGACAGCACAACTCTTCTTT. Amino acids: CACEYWGIGTAQLFF.

This rearrangement joins TRDV1 to TRDJ1; TRDD3 is a possible D gene (5 bases). V gave up 3 bases and J gave up 2 bases, with 22 bases separating them. The CDR3 loop spans 18 amino acids. Germline CDR1 is TSWWSYY and CDR2 is QGS. The CDR3 spells CALGEGPRVLDETDKLIF. The CDR3 nucleotides are TGTGCTCTTGGGGAGGGGCCTCGAGTACTGGATGAGACCGATAAACTCATCTTT.

The chain combines TRDV1 with TRDJ1; TRDD3 might be the D (6 bases). V dropped 4 bases and J dropped 7 bases, with 28 bases sitting between them. CDR1 TSWWSYY and CDR2 QGS come from the germline V gene. This CDR3 contains 18 residues. CDR3 sequence (DNA): TGTGCTCTTGGGGCTTCGAGACGTGGGGGGTACGCGGAACGTAAACTCATCTTT. Translation gives CALGASRRGGYAERKLIF.

The table lists this clone with a few counts. The chain employs TRDV1 and TRDJ1; possible D gene TRDD2, 5 bases. This CDR3 region has 19 residues. CDR1 is TSWWSYY, CDR2 QGS, per germline. The germline V and J ends were trimmed by 2 bases and 9 bases, with 31 bases remaining between them. The CDR3 sequence: CALGETSRGRAALLEELIF. As DNA, the CDR3 is TGTGCTCTTGGGGAAACTAGTCGGGGTCGTGCCGCCCTTCTTGAGGAACTCATCTTT.

J is TRDJ1 and V is TRDV1; the D gene is possibly TRDD3 (6 bases). From germline, CDR1 is TSWWSYY and CDR2 QGS. Trimming shortened V by 0 bases and J by 0 bases, and 20 bases separated the two germline ends. CDR3 length equals 19 residues. CDR3 sequence: CALGELPTTWGLNTDKLIF. CDR3 DNA: TGTGCTCTTGGGGAACTTCCCACAACATGGGGGTTAAACACCGATAAACTCATCTTT.

This rearrangement joins TRDV1 to TRDJ1; 13 bases map to TRDD3. V lost 9 bases to trimming and J lost 1 base; unmatched junction nucleotides: 11. Germline assignment: CDR1 TSWWSYY and CDR2 QGS. The CDR3 contains 17 residues. The CDR3 sequence is CALGCTGGYEGTDKLIF. The CDR3 DNA is TGTGCTCTCGGTTGTACTGGGGGATACGAGGGCACCGATAAACTCATCTTT.

The gene calls are TRDV1 and TRDJ1, with 8 bases that match TRDD3. CDR1 and CDR2 (germline): TSWWSYY, QGS. With V trimmed by 2 bases and J by 0 bases, 26 bases remained unmatched. The CDR3 contains 23 residues. CDR3 bases: TGTGCTCTTGGGGAAACGCATTCCGCCCTCCTCGACGACTGGGGGCCGTACACCGATAAACTCATCTTT. It encodes CALGETHSALLDDWGPYTDKLIF.

A note on this clone: One end of the junction fails to match germline, which may point to a read error. The chain has TRDV1 and TRDJ1, with a possible D match to TRDD3 (5 bases). This CDR3 has 14 amino acids. Germline CDR1 reads TSWWSYY; CDR2 reads QGS. CDR3 sequence: CALEVLNGTDKLIF. The CDR3 DNA follows: TGTGCTCTTGAGGTTTTGAACGGGACGGATAAACTCATCTTC.

This chain connects TRDV1 to TRDJ1; D may be TRDD2 (6 bases). The germline V and J ends were trimmed by 8 bases and 0 bases, with 22 bases remaining between them. Germline V gene lookup returns CDR1 TSWWSYY and CDR2 QGS. This CDR3 contains 17 residues. Written as DNA, the CDR3 is TGTGCTCTTACCCTTCCCCCTGTACCGGGGTACACCGATAAACTCATCTTT. It translates to CALTLPPVPGYTDKLIF.

There are a few counts of this clone. This chain links TRDV1 with TRDJ1; 12 bases match TRDD3. V lost 0 bases and J lost 1; bases outside the gene matches: 15. The CDR3 has 21 residues. Looked up from germline, CDR1 is TSWWSYY and CDR2 is QGS. The CDR3 DNA reads as TGTGCTCTTGGGGAACTCCTTGGGTCCAACTGGGGGATACATAGCACCGATAAACTCATCTTT. It yields the protein CALGELLGSNWGIHSTDKLIF.

This clone has just one count. The chain employs TRDV1 and TRDJ1; D is undetermined. The germline V gene encodes CDR1 TSWWSYY and CDR2 QGS. This CDR3 contains 16 residues. Trimming removed 0 bases at V and 0 bases at J, with 11 bases between. CDR3 in amino acids: CALGELSPRYTDKLIF. The CDR3, as DNA: TGTGCTCTTGGGGAACTCAGTCCCCGATACACCGATAAACTCATCTTT.

V is TRDV1 and J is TRDJ1; TRDD3 aligns across 11 bases. The CDR3 has 18 amino acids. The V segment lost 5 bases and the J segment 5 bases; nucleotides outside the gene matches: 16. The V gene's germline CDR1 is TSWWSYY and CDR2 QGS. The CDR3 DNA reads TGTGCTCTTGGGAACGGCCCTACCCCGCTGGGGGATACTGATAAACTCATCTTT. It translates to CALGNGPTPLGDTDKLIF.